The clone carrying this T cell receptor beta chain was seen a single time. Germline V gives CDR1 SGHDT, CDR2 YYEEEE. V dropped 2 bases and J dropped 2; count of bases not matched to a gene: 7. This CDR3 region has 16 residues. The data originate from a study of CD8 T cells in Susac syndrome. CD8+ and CD4+ T cells from blood underwent TCR beta sequencing, which was carried out in a high-throughput format. The multiple sclerosis control group was made up of treatment-naive patients with stable or active relapsing-remitting disease. When the RNA was reverse transcribed, random hexamers were used with an input of 0.5 to 1 ug. The TCR beta CDR3 was amplified by immunoSEQ multiplex PCR across 54 Vbeta, 13 Jbeta. MiXCR was run by TCRdb on the immunoSEQ multiplex PCR reads, yielding one entry per CDR3 protein. The data hold 200,000 or so distinct CDR3 sequences, with 90% to 95% observed a single time.

Sample: CD4+ T cells from PBMCs. This TCR was sampled from a human donor with multiple sclerosis. This chain uses TRBV5-6 with TRBJ2-5; TRBD1 matches 9 bases. In DNA form, the CDR3 reads TGTGCCAGCAGCTTTCGGACAGGGGCAACACAAGAGACCCAGTACTTC. Translated: CASSFRTGATQETQYF. Using reference TRBV5-6 and TRBJ2-5 for the parts outside the CDR3, the full variable domain is DAGVTQSPTHLIKTRGQQVTLRCSPKSGHDTVSWYQQALGQGPQFIFQYYEEEERQRGNFPDRFSGHQFPNYSSELNVNALLLGDSALYLCASSFRTGATQETQYFGPGTRLLVL.